This TCR beta chain was found in a study of early T cells in non-severe SARS-CoV-2 infection. This clonotype was seen at least ten times. TCRdb independently ran MiXCR on the 5' RACE reads; one entry per CDR3 protein. The table records tens of thousands of distinct CDR3 sequences, approximately 4.5% of them present only once. Per the germline V gene, CDR1 is SGHTA and CDR2 is FQGNSA. The V gene end was trimmed by 5 bases and the J gene end by 2 bases; junction bases not matched to a gene: 3. There are 14 residues in the CDR3. V is TRBV7-2 and J is TRBJ2-3; 8 bases match TRBD2. The material sequenced was whole blood. This TCR was recovered from an adult who was a healthcare worker with PCR-confirmed SARS-CoV-2 infection or an uninfected control (not recorded which). CDR3 sequence: CASSPGLATDTQYF. CDR3 coding DNA: TGTGCCAGCAGCCCTGGACTAGCCACAGATACGCAGTATTTT.